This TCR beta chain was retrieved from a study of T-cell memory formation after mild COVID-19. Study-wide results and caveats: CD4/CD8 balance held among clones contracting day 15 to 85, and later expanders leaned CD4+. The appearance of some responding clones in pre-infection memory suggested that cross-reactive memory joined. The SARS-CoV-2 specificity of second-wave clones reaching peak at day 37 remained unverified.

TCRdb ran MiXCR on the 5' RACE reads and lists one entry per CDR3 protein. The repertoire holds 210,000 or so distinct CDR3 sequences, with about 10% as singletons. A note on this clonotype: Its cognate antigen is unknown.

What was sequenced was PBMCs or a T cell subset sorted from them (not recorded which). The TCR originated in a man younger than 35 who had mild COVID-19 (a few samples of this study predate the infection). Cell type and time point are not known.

The chain's CDR3 is CASSLGWGQGAYEQYV. DNA of the CDR3: TGTGCCAGCAGCTTAGGGTGGGGACAGGGAGCCTACGAGCAGTACGTC. The rearrangement joins TRBV11-1 to TRBJ2-7; TRBD1 matches 9 bases. The CDR3 is 16 residues long. V lost 1 base and J lost 2; bases outside the gene matches: 6. CDR1 is SGHAT, CDR2 FQDESV, per germline (reference sequence).